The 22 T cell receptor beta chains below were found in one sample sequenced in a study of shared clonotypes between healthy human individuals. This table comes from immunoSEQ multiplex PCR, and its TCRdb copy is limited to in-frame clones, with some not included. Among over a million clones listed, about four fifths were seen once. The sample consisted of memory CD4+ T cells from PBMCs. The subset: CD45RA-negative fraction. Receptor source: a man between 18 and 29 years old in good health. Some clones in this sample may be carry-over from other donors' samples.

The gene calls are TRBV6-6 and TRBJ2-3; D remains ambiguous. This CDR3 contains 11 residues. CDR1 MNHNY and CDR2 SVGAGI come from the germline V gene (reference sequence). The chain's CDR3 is CASGSPGTQYF. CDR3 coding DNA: TGTGCTAGTGGGTCCCCTGGTACGCAGTATTTT.

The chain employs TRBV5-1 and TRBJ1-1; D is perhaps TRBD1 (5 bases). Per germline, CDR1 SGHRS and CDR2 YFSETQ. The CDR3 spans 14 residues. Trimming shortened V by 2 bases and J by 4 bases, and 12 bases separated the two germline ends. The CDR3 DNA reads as TGCGCCAGCAGCTTCTGGGGCACGAGCACTGAAGCTTTCTTT. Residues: CASSFWGTSTEAFF.

The CDR3 DNA is TGCAGCGTGGTCGAGGGGACTGAAGCTTTCTTT. Translation gives CSVVEGTEAFF. The chain carries TRBV29-1 and TRBJ1-1; a weak D match, TRBD1 (5 bases). CDR1 and CDR2 (germline): SQVTM, ANQGSEA. Trimming removed 6 bases from V and 5 bases from J, with 10 bases in between. The length of the CDR3 is 11 residues.

CDR3 loop: CASSLNAVPNTEAFF. CDR3 DNA sequence: TGTGCCAGCAGCTTGAACGCGGTCCCGAACACTGAAGCTTTCTTT. The chain combines TRBV5-4 with TRBJ1-1, with D unresolved. Trimming shortened V by 1 base and J by 1 base, and 11 bases separated the two germline ends. CDR3 size: 15 residues. CDR1 SGHNT and CDR2 YYREEE come from the germline V gene (reference sequence).

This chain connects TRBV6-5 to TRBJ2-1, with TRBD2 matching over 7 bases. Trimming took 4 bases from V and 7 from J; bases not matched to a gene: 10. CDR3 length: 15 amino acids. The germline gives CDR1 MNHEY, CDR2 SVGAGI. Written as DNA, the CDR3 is TGTGCCAGCAGTTCCCCCGGGACTAACTATAATGAGCAGTTCTTC. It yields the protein CASSSPGTNYNEQFF.

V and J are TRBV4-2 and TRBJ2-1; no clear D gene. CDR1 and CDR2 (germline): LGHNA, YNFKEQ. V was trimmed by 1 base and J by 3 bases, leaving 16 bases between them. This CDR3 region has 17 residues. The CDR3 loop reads CASSQVRSEAGYNEQFF. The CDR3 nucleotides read TGTGCCAGCAGCCAAGTCCGGTCGGAAGCTGGCTACAATGAGCAGTTCTTC.

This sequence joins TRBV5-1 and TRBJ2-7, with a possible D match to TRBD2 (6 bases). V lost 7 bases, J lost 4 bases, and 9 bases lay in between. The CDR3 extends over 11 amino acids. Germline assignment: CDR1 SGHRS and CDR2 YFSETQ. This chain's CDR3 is CASRDFYEQYF. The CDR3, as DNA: TGCGCCAGCCGGGACTTTTACGAGCAGTACTTC.

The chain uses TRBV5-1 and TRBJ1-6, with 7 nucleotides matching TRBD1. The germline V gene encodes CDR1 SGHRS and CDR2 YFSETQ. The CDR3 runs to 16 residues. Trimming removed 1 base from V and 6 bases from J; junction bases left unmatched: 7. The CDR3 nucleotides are TGCGCCAGCAGCTTGAAGACAGGGACAGCTAATTCACCCCTCCACTTT. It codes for CASSLKTGTANSPLHF.

The DNA of the CDR3 is TGCGCCAGCAGCGAACCCGCCAGCGGGGAGCTGTTTTTT. The encoded protein is CASSEPASGELFF. This chain connects TRBV5-1 to TRBJ2-2; D not certain. The CDR3 contains 13 residues. Trimming removed 4 bases at V and 7 bases at J, with 11 bases between. Germline CDR1 SGHRS, CDR2 YFSETQ.

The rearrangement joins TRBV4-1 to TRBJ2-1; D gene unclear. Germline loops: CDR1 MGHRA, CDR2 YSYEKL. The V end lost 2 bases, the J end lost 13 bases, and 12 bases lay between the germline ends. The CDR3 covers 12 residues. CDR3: CASSQPTDVQFF. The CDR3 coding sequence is TGCGCCAGCAGCCAACCCACCGATGTTCAGTTCTTC.

CDR3 nucleotide sequence: TGTGCCAGCAGCTTAGAGACAGCATCCAATGAGCAGTTCTTC. This sequence encodes CASSLETASNEQFF. This chain uses TRBV7-7 with TRBJ2-1, with D perhaps TRBD1 (5 bases). The CDR3 runs 14 residues. V dropped 1 base and J dropped 6 bases, with 10 bases sitting between them. Germline values: CDR1 SSHAT, CDR2 FNYEAQ (reference sequence).

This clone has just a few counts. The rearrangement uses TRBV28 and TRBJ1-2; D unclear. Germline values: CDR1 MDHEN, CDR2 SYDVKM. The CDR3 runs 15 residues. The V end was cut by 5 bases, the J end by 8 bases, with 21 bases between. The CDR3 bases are TGTGCCAGCAGTCGATCACGTCCCGATCGAGTAGGCTACACCTTC. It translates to CASSRSRPDRVGYTF.

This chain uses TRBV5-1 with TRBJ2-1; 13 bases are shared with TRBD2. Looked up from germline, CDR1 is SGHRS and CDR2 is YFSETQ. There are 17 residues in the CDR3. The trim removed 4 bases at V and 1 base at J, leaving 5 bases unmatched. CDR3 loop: CASSRTSGSLSYNEQFF. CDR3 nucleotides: TGCGCCAGCAGCCGGACTAGCGGGAGTCTGTCCTACAATGAGCAGTTCTTC.

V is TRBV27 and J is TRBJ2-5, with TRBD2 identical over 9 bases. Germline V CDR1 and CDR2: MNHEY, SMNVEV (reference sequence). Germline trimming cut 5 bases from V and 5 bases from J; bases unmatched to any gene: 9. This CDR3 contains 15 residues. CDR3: CASSRRRLAGETQYF. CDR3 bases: TGTGCCAGCAGTCGCCGGAGGCTAGCGGGGGAGACCCAGTACTTC.

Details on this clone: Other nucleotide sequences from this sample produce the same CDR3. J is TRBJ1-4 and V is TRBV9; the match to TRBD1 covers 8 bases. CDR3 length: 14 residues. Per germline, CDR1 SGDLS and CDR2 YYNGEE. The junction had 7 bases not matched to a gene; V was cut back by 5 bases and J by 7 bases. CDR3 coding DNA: TGTGCCAGCAGTGCAGGACAGGGAGGTGAAAAACTGTTTTTT. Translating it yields CASSAGQGGEKLFF.

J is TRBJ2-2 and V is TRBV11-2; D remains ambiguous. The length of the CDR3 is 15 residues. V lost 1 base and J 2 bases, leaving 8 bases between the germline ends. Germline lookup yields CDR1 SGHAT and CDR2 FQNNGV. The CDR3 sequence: CASSLALRNTGELFF. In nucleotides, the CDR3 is TGTGCCAGCAGCTTAGCACTGAGAAACACCGGGGAGCTGTTTTTT. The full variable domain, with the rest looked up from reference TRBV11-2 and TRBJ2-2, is EAGVAQSPRYKIIEKRQSVAFWCNPISGHATLYWYQQILGQGPKLLIQFQNNGVVDDSQLPKDRFSAERLKGVDSTLKIQPAKLEDSAVYLCASSLALRNTGELFFGEGSRLTVL.

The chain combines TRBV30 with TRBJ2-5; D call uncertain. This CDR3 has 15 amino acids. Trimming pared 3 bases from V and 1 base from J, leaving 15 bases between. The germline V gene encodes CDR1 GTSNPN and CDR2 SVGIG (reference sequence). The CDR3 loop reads CAWRSLVPPQETQYF. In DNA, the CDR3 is TGTGCCTGGAGGTCATTGGTCCCGCCCCAAGAGACCCAGTACTTC.

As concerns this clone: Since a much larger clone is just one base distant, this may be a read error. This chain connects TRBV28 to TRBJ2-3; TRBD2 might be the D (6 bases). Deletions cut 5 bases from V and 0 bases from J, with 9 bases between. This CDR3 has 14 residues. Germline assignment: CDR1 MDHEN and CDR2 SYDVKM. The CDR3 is CASSIGTSTDTQYF. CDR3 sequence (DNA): TGTGCCAGCAGTATAGGGACTAGCACAGATACGCAGTATTTT.

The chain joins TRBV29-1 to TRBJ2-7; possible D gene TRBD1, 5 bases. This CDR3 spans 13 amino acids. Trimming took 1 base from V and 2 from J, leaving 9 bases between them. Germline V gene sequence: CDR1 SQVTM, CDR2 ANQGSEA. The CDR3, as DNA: TGCAGCGTTGAAGGCAGGGTGGCCTACGAGCAGTACTTC. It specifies CSVEGRVAYEQYF.

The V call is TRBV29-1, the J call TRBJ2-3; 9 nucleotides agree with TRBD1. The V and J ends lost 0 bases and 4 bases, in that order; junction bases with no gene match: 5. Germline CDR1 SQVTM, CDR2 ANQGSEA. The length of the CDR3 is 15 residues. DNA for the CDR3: TGCAGCGTTGAAGACGGGGACAGGGCACCAGATACGCAGTATTTT. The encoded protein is CSVEDGDRAPDTQYF.

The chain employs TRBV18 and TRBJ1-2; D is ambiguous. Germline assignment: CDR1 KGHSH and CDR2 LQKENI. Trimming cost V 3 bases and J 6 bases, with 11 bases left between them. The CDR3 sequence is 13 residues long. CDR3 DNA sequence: TGTGCCAGCTCACCGTTGGGCAGTAATGGCTACACCTTC. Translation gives CASSPLGSNGYTF.

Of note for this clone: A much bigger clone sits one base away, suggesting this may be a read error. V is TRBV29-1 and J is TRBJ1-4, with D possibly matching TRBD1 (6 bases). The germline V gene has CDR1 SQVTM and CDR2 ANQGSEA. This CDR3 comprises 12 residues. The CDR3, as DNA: TGCAGCGTTGGGACAGCCCATGAAAGACTGTTTTTT. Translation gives CSVGTAHERLFF. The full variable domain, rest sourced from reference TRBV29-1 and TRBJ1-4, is SAVISQKPSRDICQRGTSLTIQCQVDSQVTMMFWYRQQPGQSLTLIATANQGSEATYESGFVIDKFPISRPNLTFSTLTVSNMSPEDSSIYLCSVGTAHERLFFGSGTQLSVL.